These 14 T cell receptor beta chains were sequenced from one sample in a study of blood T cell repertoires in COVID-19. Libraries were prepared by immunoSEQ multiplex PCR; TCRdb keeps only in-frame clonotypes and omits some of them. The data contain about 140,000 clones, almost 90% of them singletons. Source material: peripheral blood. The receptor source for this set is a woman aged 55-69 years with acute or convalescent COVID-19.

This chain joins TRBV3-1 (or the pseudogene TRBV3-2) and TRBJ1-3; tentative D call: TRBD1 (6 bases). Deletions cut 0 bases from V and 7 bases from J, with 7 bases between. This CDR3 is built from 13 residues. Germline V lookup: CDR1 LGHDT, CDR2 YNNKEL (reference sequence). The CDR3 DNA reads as TGTGCCAGCAGCCAAGAGGGGGCCAACACCATATATTTT. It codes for CASSQEGANTIYF.

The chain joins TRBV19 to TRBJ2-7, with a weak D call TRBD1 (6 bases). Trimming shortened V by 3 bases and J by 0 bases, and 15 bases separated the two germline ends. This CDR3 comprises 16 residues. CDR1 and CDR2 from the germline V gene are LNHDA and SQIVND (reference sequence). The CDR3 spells CASSIPNRASSYEQYF. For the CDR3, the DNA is TGTGCCAGTAGTATCCCCAACAGGGCAAGCTCCTACGAGCAGTACTTC. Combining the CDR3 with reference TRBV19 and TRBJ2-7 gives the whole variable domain DGGITQSPKYLFRKEGQNVTLSCEQNLNHDAMYWYRQDPGQGLRLIYYSQIVNDFQKGDIAEGYSVSREKKESFPLTVTSAQKNPTAFYLCASSIPNRASSYEQYFGPGTRLTVT.

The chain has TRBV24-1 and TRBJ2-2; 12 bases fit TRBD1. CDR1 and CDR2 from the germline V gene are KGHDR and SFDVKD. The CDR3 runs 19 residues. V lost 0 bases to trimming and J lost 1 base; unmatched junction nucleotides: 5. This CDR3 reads CATSDLSRDRGQNTGELFF. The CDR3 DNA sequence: TGTGCCACCAGTGATTTGTCGAGGGACAGGGGGCAGAACACCGGGGAGCTGTTTTTT.

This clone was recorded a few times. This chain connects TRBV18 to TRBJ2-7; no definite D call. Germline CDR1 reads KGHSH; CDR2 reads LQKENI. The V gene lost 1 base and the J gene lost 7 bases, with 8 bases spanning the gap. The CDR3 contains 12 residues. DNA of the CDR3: TGTGCCAGCTCACCACGGCTGGAGGAGCAGTACTTC. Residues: CASSPRLEEQYF.

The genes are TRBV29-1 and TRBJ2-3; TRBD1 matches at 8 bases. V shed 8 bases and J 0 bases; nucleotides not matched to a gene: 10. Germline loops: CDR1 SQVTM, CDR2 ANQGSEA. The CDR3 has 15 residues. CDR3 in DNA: TGCAGCTTTGGACAGGGAGATTCTAGCACAGATACGCAGTATTTT. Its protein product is CSFGQGDSSTDTQYF.

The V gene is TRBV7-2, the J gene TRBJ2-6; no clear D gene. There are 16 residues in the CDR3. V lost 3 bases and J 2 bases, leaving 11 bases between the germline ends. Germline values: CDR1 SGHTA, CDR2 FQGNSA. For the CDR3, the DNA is TGTGCCAGCAGCTTTTCGTCGTGGCCTGGGGCCAACGTCCTGACTTTC. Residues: CASSFSSWPGANVLTF.

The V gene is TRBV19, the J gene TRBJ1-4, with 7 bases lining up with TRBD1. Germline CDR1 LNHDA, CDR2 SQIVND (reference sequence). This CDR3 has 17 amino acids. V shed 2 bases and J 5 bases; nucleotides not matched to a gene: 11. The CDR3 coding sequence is TGTGCCAGTAGTATAAGCTTAGGGGGCCTTCACAATGAAAAACTGTTTTTT. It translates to CASSISLGGLHNEKLFF.

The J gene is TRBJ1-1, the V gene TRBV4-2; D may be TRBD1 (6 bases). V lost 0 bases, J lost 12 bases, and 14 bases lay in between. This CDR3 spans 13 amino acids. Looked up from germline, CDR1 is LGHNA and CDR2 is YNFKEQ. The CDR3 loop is CASSQDSDSLTFF. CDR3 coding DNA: TGTGCCAGCAGCCAAGATTCGGACAGTTTAACTTTCTTT.

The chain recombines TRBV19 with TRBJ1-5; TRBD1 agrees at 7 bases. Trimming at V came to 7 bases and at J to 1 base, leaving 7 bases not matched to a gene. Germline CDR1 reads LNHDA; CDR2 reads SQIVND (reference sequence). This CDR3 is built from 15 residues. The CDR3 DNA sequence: TGTGCCAGTAACGACGACAGGGTGAGCAATCAGCCCCAGCATTTT. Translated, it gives CASNDDRVSNQPQHF.

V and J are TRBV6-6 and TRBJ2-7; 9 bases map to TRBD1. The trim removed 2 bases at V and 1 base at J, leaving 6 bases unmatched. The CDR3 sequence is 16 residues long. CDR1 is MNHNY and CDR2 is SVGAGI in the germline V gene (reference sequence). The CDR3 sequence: CASSYPRGQGSYEQYF. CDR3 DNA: TGTGCCAGCAGTTACCCGAGAGGACAGGGGTCCTACGAGCAGTACTTC.

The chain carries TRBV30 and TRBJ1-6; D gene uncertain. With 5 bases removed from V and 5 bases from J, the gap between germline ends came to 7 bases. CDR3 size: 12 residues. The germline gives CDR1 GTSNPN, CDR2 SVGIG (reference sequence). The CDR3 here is CAWGRNNSPLHF. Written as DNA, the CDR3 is TGTGCCTGGGGGAGGAATAATTCACCCCTCCACTTT.

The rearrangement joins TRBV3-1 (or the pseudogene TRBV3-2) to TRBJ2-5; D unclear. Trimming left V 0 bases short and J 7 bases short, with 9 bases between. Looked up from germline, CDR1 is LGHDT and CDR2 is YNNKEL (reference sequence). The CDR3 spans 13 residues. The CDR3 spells CASSQDVGLTQYF. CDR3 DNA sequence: TGTGCCAGCAGCCAAGATGTTGGGCTGACCCAGTACTTC.

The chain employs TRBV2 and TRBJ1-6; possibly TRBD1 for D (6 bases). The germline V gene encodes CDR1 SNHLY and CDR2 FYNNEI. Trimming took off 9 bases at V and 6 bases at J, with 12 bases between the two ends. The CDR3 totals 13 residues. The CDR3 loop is CASVTGTNSPLHF. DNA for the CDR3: TGTGCCAGTGTGACAGGAACTAATTCACCCCTCCACTTT.

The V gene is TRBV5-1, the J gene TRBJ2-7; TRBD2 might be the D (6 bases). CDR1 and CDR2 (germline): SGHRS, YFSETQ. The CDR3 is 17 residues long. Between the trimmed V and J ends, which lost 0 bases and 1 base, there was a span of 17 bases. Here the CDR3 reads CASSLAVPAGPSYEQYF. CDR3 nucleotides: TGCGCCAGCAGCTTGGCAGTCCCGGCGGGACCGTCCTACGAGCAGTACTTC.